This T cell receptor (beta chain) was sequenced during a study of shared clonotypes between healthy human individuals. Clones were sequenced by immunoSEQ multiplex PCR, and TCRdb holds only the in-frame ones, with some missing. Of approximately 2.3 million clones in the sample, about 92% were seen once. The J segment lost 4 bases and the V segment lost 2 bases, leaving 3 bases of the junction unmatched. Germline V lookup: CDR1 SEHNR, CDR2 FQNEAQ (reference sequence). This CDR3 contains 15 residues. The chain joins TRBV7-9 to TRBJ2-3, with TRBD2 identical over 10 bases. Input material: naive CD4+ T cells from PBMCs. Sample subset: CD45RA+ positively selected. The TCR originated in a man aged 18 to 35 in good health. Some clones in this sample may be carry-over from other donors' samples. CDR3 bases: TGTGCCAGCAGCTTACCAGCGGGAGGGGCAGATACGCAGTATTTT. This encodes CASSLPAGGADTQYF.